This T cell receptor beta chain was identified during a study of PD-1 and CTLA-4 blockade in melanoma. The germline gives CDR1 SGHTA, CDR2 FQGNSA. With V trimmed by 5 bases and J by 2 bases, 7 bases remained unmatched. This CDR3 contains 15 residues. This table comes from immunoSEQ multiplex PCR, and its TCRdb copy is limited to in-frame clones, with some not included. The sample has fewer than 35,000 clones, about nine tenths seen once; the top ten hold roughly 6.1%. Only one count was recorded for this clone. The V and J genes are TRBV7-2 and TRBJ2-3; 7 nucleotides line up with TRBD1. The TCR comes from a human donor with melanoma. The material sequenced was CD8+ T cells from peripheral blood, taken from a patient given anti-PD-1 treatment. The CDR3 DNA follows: TGTGCCAGCAGCCCCATAACAGGGGACACAGATACGCAGTATTTT. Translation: CASSPITGDTDTQYF. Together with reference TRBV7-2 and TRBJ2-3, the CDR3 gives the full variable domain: GAGVSQSPSNKVTEKGKDVELRCDPISGHTALYWYRQSLGQGLEFLIYFQGNSAPDKSGLPSDRFSAERTGGSVSTLTIQRTQQEDSAVYLCASSPITGDTDTQYFGPGTRLTVL.